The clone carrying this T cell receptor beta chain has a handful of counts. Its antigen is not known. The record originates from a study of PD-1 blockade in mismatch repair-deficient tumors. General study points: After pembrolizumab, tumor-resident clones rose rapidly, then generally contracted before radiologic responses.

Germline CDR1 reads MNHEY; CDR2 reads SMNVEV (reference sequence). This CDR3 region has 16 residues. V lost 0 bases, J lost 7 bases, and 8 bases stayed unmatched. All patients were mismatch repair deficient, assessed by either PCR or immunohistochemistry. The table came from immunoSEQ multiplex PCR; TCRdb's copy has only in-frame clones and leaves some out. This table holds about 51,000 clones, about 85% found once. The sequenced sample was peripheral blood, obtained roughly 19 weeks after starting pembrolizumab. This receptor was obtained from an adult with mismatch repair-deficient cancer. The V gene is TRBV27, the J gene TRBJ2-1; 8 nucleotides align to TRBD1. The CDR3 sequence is CASSLSGQGILNEQFF. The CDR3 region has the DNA TGTGCCAGCAGTTTATCTGGACAGGGTATATTAAATGAGCAGTTCTTC.